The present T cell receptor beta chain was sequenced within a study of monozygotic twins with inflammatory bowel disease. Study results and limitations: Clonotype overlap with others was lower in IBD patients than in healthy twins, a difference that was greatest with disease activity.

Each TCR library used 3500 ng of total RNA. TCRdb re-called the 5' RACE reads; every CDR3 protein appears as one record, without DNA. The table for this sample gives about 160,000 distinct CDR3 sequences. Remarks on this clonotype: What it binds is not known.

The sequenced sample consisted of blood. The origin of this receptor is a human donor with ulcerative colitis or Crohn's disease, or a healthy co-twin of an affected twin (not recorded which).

CDR3 sequence reads: CASSFAQVAEAFF. This rearrangement joins TRBV11-3 to TRBJ1-1; TCRdb gives TRBD1 as the D gene, but with no DNA this cannot be confirmed. The CDR3 spans 13 residues. Per germline, CDR1 SGHNT and CDR2 YENEEA.